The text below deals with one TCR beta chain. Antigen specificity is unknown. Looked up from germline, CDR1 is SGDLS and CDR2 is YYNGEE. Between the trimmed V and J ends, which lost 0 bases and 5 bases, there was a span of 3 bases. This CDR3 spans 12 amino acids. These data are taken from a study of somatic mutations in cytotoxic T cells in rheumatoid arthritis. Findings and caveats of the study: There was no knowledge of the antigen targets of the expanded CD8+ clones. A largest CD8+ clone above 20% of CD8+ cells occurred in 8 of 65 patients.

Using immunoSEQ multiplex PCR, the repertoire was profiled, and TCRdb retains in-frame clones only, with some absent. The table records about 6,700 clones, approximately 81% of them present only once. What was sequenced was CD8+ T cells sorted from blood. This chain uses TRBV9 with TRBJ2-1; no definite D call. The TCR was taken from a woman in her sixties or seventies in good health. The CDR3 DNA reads TGTGCCAGCAGCGTAGTTAACAATGAGCAGTTCTTC. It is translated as CASSVVNNEQFF.